Sequencing of this T cell receptor (beta chain) was carried out in a study of a mutant IDH1 vaccine in newly diagnosed glioma. Whole-study context: Patients came in for eight vaccinations, in weeks 1, 3, 5, 7, 11, 15, 19 and 23. Commencement of vaccination occurred 4-6 weeks following radiotherapy alone, or concurrently with temozolomide cycles. The sex distribution of treated patients was 62.5% male and about 40% female, with a mean age of around 40 years. The therapy given earlier, which was standard therapy, consisted of radiotherapy, temozolomide, or both, and most of the patients received both.

V dropped 1 base and J dropped 11 bases, with 12 bases sitting between them. CDR3 length: 13 amino acids. CDR1 is PRHDT and CDR2 is FYEKMQ in the germline V gene (reference sequence). In regard to this clone: Its specificity is unknown.

Indicated time point: week 5, during vaccination. All doses held 300 ug of mutant IDH1 20-mer peptide, with topical imiquimod. Assay: immunoSEQ multiplex PCR; the TCRdb copy retains only in-frame clones and omits some. The sample lists around 56,000 clones, roughly four fifths occurring once. The sequence came from a young man with glioma. This specimen was PBMCs, taken from a glioma patient whose treatment included an IDH1 peptide vaccine. J is TRBJ2-1 and V is TRBV13; D is perhaps TRBD1 or TRBD2 (5 bases each). Here the CDR3 reads CASSLVGVYKQFF. In DNA, the CDR3 is TGTGCCAGCAGCTTAGTGGGGGTCTACAAGCAGTTCTTC.